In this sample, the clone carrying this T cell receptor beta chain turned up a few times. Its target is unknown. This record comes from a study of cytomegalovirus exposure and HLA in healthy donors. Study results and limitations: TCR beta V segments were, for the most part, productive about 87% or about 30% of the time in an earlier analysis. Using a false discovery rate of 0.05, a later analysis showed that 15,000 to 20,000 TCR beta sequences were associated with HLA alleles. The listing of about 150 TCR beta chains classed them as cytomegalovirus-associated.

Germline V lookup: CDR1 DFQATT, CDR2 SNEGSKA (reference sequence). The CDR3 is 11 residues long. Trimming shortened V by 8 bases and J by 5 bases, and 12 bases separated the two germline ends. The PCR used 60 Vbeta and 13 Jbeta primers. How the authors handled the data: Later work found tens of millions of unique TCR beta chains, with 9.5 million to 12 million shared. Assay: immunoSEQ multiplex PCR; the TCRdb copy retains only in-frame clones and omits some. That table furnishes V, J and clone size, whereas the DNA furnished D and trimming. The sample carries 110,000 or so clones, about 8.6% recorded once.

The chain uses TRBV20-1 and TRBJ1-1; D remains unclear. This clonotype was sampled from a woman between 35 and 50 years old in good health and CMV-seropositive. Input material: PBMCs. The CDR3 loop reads CSYLRVTEAFF. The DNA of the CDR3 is TGCAGTTATCTCCGGGTAACTGAAGCTTTCTTT.